The rows below give T cell receptor beta chains drawn from one sample of a study of blood T cells in healthy people across ages. TCRdb reanalysed the 5' RACE reads using MiXCR and keeps one entry per CDR3 protein. The table has hundreds of thousands of distinct CDR3 sequences, 20% to 25% seen once. These data were likewise used in another study, on T cells of mothers and their children.

Source material: blood. These receptors were collected from a boy between 5 and 17 years old in good health. Each CDR3 is given with its conserved first and last residue. D genes are given only for firm matches. The size of a clone is reported for some rows only, either as once, few or many, or as a class for expanded clones.

CDR3 protein: CASSYLNWAEGSYGYTF
CDR3 DNA: TGTGCCAGCAGTTACCTTAATTGGGCAGAGGGGTCTTATGGCTACACCTTC
clone size: NA
CDR3 length: 17
D gene: NA
J gene: TRBJ1-2
V gene: TRBV6-5

CDR3 protein: CASSLVAGASDTQYF
CDR3 DNA: TGTGCCAGCAGCTTAGTAGCGGGAGCGTCAGATACGCAGTATTTT
clone size: few
CDR3 length: 15
D gene: TRBD2
J gene: TRBJ2-3
V gene: TRBV7-2

CDR3 protein: CASSQRLAGVETQYF
CDR3 DNA: TGCGCCAGCAGCCAAAGACTAGCGGGAGTAGAGACCCAGTACTTC
clone size: NA
CDR3 length: 15
D gene: TRBD2
J gene: TRBJ2-5
V gene: TRBV4-1

CDR3 protein: CSASENSYEQYF
CDR3 DNA: TGCAGTGCTTCGGAGAACTCCTACGAGCAGTACTTC
clone size: NA
CDR3 length: 12
D gene: NA
J gene: TRBJ2-7
V gene: TRBV20-1

CDR3 protein: CASSSPGTVNTWELFF
CDR3 DNA: TGTGCCAGCAGCTCCCCCGGGACGGTGAACACCTGGGAGCTGTTTTTT
clone size: few
CDR3 length: 16
D gene: NA
J gene: TRBJ2-2
V gene: TRBV7-8

CDR3 protein: CASSPLDRVNEKLFF
CDR3 DNA: TGTGCCAGCAGTCCATTGGACAGGGTTAATGAAAAACTGTTTTTT
clone size: few
CDR3 length: 15
D gene: TRBD1
J gene: TRBJ1-4
V gene: TRBV27

CDR3 protein: CASNVLELFTDTQYF
CDR3 DNA: TGTGCCAGCAACGTTTTGGAGCTCTTCACAGATACGCAGTATTTT
clone size: few
CDR3 length: 15
D gene: NA
J gene: TRBJ2-3
V gene: TRBV9

CDR3 protein: CASSFGLGSPLHF
CDR3 DNA: TGTGCCAGCAGTTTTGGGCTAGGTTCACCCCTCCACTTT
clone size: few
CDR3 length: 13
D gene: NA
J gene: TRBJ1-6
V gene: TRBV12-3/TRBV12-4

CDR3 protein: CASSERLAGVLDTQYF
CDR3 DNA: TGTGCCAGCAGCGAGAGACTAGCGGGAGTACTGGATACGCAGTATTTT
clone size: few
CDR3 length: 16
D gene: TRBD2
J gene: TRBJ2-3
V gene: TRBV9

CDR3 protein: CASSYGWSSYEQYF
CDR3 DNA: TGTGCCAGCAGTTACGGGTGGAGCTCCTACGAGCAGTACTTC
clone size: few
CDR3 length: 14
D gene: NA
J gene: TRBJ2-7
V gene: TRBV6-2/TRBV6-3

CDR3 protein: CASSLRPILSYNEQFF
CDR3 DNA: TGTGCCAGCAGTTTGCGACCCATCTTGTCCTACAATGAGCAGTTCTTC
clone size: NA
CDR3 length: 16
D gene: NA
J gene: TRBJ2-1
V gene: TRBV27

CDR3 protein: CASSLAVFGQETQYF
CDR3 DNA: TGTGCCAGCAGCTTAGCAGTTTTTGGGCAAGAGACCCAGTACTTC
clone size: few
CDR3 length: 15
D gene: NA
J gene: TRBJ2-5
V gene: TRBV7-8

CDR3 protein: CASSPSQNADTQYF
CDR3 DNA: TGCGCCAGCAGCCCGTCCCAAAACGCAGATACGCAGTATTTT
clone size: NA
CDR3 length: 14
D gene: NA
J gene: TRBJ2-3
V gene: TRBV5-1

CDR3 protein: CASSSEMNTGELFF
CDR3 DNA: TGCGCCAGCAGTTCGGAGATGAACACCGGGGAGCTGTTTTTT
clone size: few
CDR3 length: 14
D gene: NA
J gene: TRBJ2-2
V gene: TRBV5-1

CDR3 protein: CSARQASGANVLTF
CDR3 DNA: TGCAGTGCTAGACAGGCCTCTGGGGCCAACGTCCTGACTTTC
clone size: NA
CDR3 length: 14
D gene: NA
J gene: TRBJ2-6
V gene: TRBV20-1